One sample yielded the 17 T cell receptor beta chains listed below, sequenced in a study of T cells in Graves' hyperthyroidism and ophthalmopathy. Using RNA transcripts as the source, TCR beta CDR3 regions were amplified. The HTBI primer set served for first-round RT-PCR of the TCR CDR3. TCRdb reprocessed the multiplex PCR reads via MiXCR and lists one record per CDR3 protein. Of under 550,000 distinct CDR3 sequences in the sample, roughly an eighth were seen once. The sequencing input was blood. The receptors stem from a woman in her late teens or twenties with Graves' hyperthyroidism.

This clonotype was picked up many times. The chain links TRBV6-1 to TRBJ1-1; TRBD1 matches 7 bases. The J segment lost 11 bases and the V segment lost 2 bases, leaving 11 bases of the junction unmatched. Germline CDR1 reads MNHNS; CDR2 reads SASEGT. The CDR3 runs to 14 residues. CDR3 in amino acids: CASSEPGTVINAFF. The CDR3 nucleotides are TGTGCCAGCAGTGAACCCGGGACAGTTATTAACGCTTTCTTT.

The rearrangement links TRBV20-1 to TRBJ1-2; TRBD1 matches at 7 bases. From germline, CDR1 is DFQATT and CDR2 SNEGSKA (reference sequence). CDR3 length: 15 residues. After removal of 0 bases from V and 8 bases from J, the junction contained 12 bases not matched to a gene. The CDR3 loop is CSARDPGQPMWGYTF. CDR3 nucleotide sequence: TGCAGTGCTAGAGATCCGGGACAGCCAATGTGGGGCTACACCTTC.

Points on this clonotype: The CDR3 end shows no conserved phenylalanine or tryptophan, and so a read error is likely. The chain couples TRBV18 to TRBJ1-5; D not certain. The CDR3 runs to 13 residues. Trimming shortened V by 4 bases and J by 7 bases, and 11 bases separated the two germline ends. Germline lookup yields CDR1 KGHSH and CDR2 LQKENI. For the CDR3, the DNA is TGTGCCAGCTCACGGGCAGGAGACCAGCCCCAGCATCTT. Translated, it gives CASSRAGDQPQHL.

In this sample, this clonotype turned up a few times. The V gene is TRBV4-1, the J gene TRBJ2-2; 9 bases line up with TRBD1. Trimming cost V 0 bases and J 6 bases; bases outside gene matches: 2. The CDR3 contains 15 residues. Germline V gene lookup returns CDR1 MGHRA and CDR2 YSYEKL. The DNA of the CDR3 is TGCGCCAGCAGCCAAGACGGACAGGGGTCCGGGGAGCTGTTTTTT. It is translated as CASSQDGQGSGELFF.

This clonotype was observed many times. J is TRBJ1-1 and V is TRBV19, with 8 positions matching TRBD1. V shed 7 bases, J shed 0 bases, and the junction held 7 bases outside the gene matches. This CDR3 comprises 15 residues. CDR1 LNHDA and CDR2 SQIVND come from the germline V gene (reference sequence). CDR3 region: CASTRDRMLNTEAFF. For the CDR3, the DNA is TGTGCCAGTACCCGGGACAGGATGTTGAACACTGAAGCTTTCTTT.

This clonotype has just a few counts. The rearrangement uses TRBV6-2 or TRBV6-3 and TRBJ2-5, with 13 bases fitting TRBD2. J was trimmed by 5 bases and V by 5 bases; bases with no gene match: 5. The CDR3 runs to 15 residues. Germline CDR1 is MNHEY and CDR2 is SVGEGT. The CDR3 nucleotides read TGTGCCAGCAGTAACCAACTAGCGGGAGGGGAGACCCAGTACTTC. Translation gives CASSNQLAGGETQYF.

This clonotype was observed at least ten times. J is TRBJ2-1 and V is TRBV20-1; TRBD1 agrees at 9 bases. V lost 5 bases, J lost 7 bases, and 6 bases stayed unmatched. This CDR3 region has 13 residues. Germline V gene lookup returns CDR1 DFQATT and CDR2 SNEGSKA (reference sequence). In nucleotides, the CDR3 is TGCAGTGCTCTGGACAGGGGTTTGAATGAGCAGTTCTTC. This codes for CSALDRGLNEQFF.

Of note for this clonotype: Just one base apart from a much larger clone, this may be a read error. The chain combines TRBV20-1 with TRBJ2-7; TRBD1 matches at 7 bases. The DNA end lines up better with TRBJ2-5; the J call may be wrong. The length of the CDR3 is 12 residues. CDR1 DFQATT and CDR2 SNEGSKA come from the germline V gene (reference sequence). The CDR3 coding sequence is TGCAGTGCTCGGGGACAGCAAAAGACCCAGTACTTC. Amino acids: CSARGQQKTQYF.

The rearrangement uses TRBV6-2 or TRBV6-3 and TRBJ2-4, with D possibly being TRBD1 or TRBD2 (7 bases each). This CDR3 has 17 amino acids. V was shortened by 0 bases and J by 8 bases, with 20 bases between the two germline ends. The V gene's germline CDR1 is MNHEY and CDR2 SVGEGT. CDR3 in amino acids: CASSYSAGGGPFDIQYF. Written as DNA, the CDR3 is TGTGCCAGCAGTTACTCGGCAGGGGGGGGCCCTTTTGACATTCAGTACTTC.

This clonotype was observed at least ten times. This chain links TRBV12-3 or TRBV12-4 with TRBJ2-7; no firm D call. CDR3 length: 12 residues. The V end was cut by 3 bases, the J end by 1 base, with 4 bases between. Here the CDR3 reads CASSFTSYEQYF. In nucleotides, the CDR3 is TGTGCCAGCAGTTTTACGTCCTACGAGCAGTACTTC.

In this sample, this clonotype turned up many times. DNA of the CDR3: TGTGCCAGCAGTTACGGGGCTGGGATTGGGGAAAAACTGTTTTTT. Residues: CASSYGAGIGEKLFF. The chain employs TRBV6-6 and TRBJ1-4, with D tentatively TRBD1 (5 bases). The V end was cut by 2 bases, the J end by 8 bases, with 15 bases between. CDR3 length: 15 residues. Germline V lookup: CDR1 MNHNY, CDR2 SVGAGI (reference sequence).

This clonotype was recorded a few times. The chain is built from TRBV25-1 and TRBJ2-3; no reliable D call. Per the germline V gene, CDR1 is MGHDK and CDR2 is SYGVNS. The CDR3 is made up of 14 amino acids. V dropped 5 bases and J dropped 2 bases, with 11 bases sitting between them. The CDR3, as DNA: TGTGCCAGCAGTATCAAGGCCGACACAGATACGCAGTATTTT. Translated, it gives CASSIKADTDTQYF.

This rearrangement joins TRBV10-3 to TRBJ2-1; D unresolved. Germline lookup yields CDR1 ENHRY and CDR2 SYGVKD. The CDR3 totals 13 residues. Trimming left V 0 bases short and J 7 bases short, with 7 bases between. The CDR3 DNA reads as TGTGCCATCAGTGAGTCTCAAGGGAATGAGCAGTTCTTC. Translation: CAISESQGNEQFF.

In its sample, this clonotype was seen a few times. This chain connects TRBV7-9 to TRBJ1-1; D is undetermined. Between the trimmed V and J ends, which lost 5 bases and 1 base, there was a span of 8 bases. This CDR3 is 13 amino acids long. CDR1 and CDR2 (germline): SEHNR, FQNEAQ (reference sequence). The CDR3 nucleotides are TGTGCCAGCAGCCACAACGGGAACACTGAAGCTTTCTTT. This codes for CASSHNGNTEAFF.

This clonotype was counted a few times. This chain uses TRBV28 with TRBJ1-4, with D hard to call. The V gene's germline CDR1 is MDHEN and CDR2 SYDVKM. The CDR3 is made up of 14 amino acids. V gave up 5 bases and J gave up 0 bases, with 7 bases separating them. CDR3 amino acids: CASSVHATNEKLFF. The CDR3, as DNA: TGTGCCAGCAGTGTACATGCAACTAATGAAAAACTGTTTTTT.

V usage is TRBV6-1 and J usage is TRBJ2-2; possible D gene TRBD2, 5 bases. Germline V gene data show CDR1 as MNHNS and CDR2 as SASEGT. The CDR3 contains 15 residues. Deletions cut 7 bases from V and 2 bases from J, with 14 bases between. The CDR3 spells CASTIGEGNTGELFF. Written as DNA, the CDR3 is TGTGCCAGCACAATCGGAGAGGGAAACACCGGGGAGCTGTTTTTT.

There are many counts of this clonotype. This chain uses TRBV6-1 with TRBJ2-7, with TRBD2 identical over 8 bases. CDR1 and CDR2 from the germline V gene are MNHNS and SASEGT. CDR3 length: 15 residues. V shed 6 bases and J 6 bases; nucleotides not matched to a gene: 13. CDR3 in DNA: TGTGCCAGCAGCCGCGTAGCAGCGGGAGTCGGCGAGCAGTACTTC. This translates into CASSRVAAGVGEQYF.